This record covers a single T cell receptor (beta chain). The table came from immunoSEQ multiplex PCR; TCRdb's copy has only in-frame clones and leaves some out. The data show roughly 60,000 clones, roughly 86% seen once. Time point indicated: after dendritic cell vaccination, including at tumor progression/relapse. This sample was included in a study of glioma-infiltrating T cells after dendritic cell vaccination. After removal of 0 bases from V and 1 base from J, the junction contained 6 bases not matched to a gene. The V gene's germline CDR1 is SGHRS and CDR2 YFSETQ. There are 16 residues in the CDR3.

The V and J genes are TRBV5-1 and TRBJ2-5; 7 bases match TRBD1. The TCR originated in a human donor with glioblastoma. Specimen: blood, collected after dendritic cell vaccination. Written as DNA, the CDR3 is TGCGCCAGCAGCTTGGCCCTAGGGGGCACCCAAGAGACCCAGTACTTC. Amino acids: CASSLALGGTQETQYF.